These T cell receptor beta chains were read from a single sample in a study of T cell responses to AZD1222 COVID-19 vaccine. Repertoires were generated with immunoSEQ multiplex PCR, while TCRdb's copy carries only in-frame clones and drops some. This sample carries under 70,000 clones, 79% of them seen once, and the ten largest clones take roughly 25%. Sequencing used peripheral blood, obtained on day 0 of MenACWY control vaccination. The receptors derive from an adult in good health. Both conserved end residues are part of each CDR3. D genes are given only for firm matches.

j_call	cdr3_length	v_call	d_call	cdr3_aa
TRBJ2-7	13	TRBV5-4	NA	CASSLEPFYEQYF
TRBJ2-1	17	TRBV5-1	TRBD2	CASSLALRTSAYNEQFF
TRBJ2-3	14	TRBV11-2	TRBD2	CASSFSGGADTQYF
TRBJ1-3	15	TRBV5-1	NA	CASSRDPSSGNTIYF
TRBJ1-5	13	TRBV30	NA	CAWSSGGNQPQHF
TRBJ2-1	15	TRBV11-2	NA	CASSSTGSSYNEQFF
TRBJ2-1	14	TRBV18	TRBD2	CASSPPGAGNEQFF
TRBJ1-5	14	TRBV5-1	NA	CASSPDTSGQPQHF
TRBJ1-4	14	TRBV7-8	NA	CASSGGTGQEKLFF
TRBJ1-1	13	TRBV6-6	NA	CASSYSLNTEAFF
TRBJ1-1	13	TRBV19	NA	CASSLTVYTEAFF
TRBJ2-3	15	TRBV6-1	NA	CASSEGGHPTDTQYF
TRBJ2-3	15	TRBV5-1	NA	CASSFGQTSTDTQYF
TRBJ2-1	16	TRBV19	TRBD2	CASSMGLPGLGYEQFF
TRBJ1-4	16	TRBV4-2	TRBD1	CASSQGDRASNEKLFF
TRBJ1-5	13	TRBV19	NA	CASSFGGEQPQHF